This TCR beta chain was identified during a study of metastatic and nonmetastatic thyroid tumors. The overall study: It was across blood and tumor or nodule tissue from malignant and benign thyroid patients that repertoires were compared.

Among the patients, none had received any treatment before thyroid surgery. How the authors handled the data: Construction of a distant-metastasis classifier for papillary thyroid cancer relied on CDR3 differences across clinicopathological groups. TCRdb called clones again from the PCR reads with MiXCR. What appears here as the V and J calls and clone size reflects TCRdb's work, not the paper's. The table has some 17,000 clones, about 25% seen once. This clone came up many times. Sequenced sample: blood. This clonotype was sampled from a male donor with papillary thyroid cancer or a benign thyroid nodule (not recorded which). Some clones in this sample may be carry-over from other donors' samples.

This CDR3 is CSGEGMSSYNEQFF. The CDR3, as DNA: TGCAGTGGGGAGGGCATGAGCTCCTACAATGAGCAGTTCTTC. V gene TRBV20-1 combines with J gene TRBJ2-1; TRBD2 agrees at 7 bases. V dropped 7 bases and J dropped 0; count of bases not matched to a gene: 6. This CDR3 has 14 amino acids. The germline V gene encodes CDR1 DFQATT and CDR2 SNEGSKA (reference sequence).